Listed below are T cell receptor beta chains from one sample, sequenced in a study of post-analysis software for immune sequencing data. Using its own MiXCR run on the PCR reads, TCRdb lists one record per CDR3 protein. The sample lists 650,000 to 850,000 distinct CDR3 sequences, roughly 50% occurring once. The sequenced sample consisted of blood. The source of these receptors is a girl between 5 and 17 years old with multiple sclerosis. CDR3s include the opening cysteine and the closing phenylalanine or tryptophan. A D gene is named only where the DNA matches it firmly. Clone size, where shown, is once, few, many, or a class for clones that have expanded.

D,V,J,size,CDR3,DNA
-,TRBV3-1,TRBJ2-5,few,CASSQDRVAREQYF,TGTGCCAGCAGCCAAGATCGTGTGGCCCGGGAGCAGTACTTC
-,TRBV25-1,TRBJ1-1,-,CASSEGGKDTEAFF,TGTGCCAGCAGTGAAGGGGGGAAGGACACTGAAGCTTTCTTT
TRBD2,TRBV6-1,TRBJ2-5,-,CASNLPSDLAGGETQYF,TGTGCCAGCAACCTACCCTCAGACCTAGCGGGAGGGGAGACCCAGTACTTC
-,TRBV9,TRBJ2-7,-,CASSVGGELYEQYF,TGTGCCAGCAGCGTAGGTGGAGAACTATACGAGCAGTACTTC
-,TRBV20-1,TRBJ2-5,-,CSARKREQETQYF,TGCAGTGCTAGAAAGAGGGAACAAGAGACCCAGTACTTC
-,TRBV6-2/TRBV6-3,TRBJ2-6,-,CASSLAGGANVLTF,TGTGCCAGCAGCTTAGCTGGCGGGGCCAACGTCCTGACTTTC
-,TRBV21-1,TRBJ2-7,few,CASSARTGGVHEQYF,TGTGCCAGCAGCGCCCGGACAGGGGGCGTCCACGAGCAGTACTTC
-,TRBV5-1,TRBJ2-1,-,CASTLASQGLRDNEQFF,TGCGCCAGCACCTTAGCTTCTCAGGGTTTGAGGGACAATGAGCAGTTCTTC
-,TRBV11-2,TRBJ2-1,-,CASSLGPAERNEQFF,TGTGCCAGCAGCTTAGGGCCAGCCGAGCGCAATGAGCAGTTCTTC
-,TRBV4-1,TRBJ2-7,few,CASSQDKSRPYEQYF,TGCGCCAGCAGCCAAGATAAATCAAGGCCCTACGAGCAGTACTTC
-,TRBV7-2,TRBJ2-6,-,CASSFTAGGANVLTF,TGTGCCAGCAGCTTCACAGCGGGCGGGGCCAACGTCCTGACTTTC
TRBD2,TRBV24-1,TRBJ2-1,-,CATSDLGLAGVGEQFF,TGTGCCACCAGTGATTTGGGACTAGCGGGAGTTGGTGAGCAGTTCTTC
TRBD2,TRBV20-1,TRBJ2-1,-,CSASLAGWSEQFF,TGCAGTGCTAGTCTAGCGGGATGGTCTGAGCAGTTCTTC
-,TRBV12-3/TRBV12-4,TRBJ2-3,-,CASSLARGGADTQYF,TGTGCCAGCAGTTTAGCGCGAGGGGGAGCAGATACGCAGTATTTC
-,TRBV29-1,TRBJ2-5,-,CSVENRAGETQYF,TGCAGCGTGGAGAACCGAGCGGGAGAGACCCAGTACTTC
TRBD2,TRBV20-1,TRBJ2-3,few,CSASASGTADTQYF,TGCAGTGCTTCGGCTAGCGGGACCGCTGATACGCAGTATTTT
-,TRBV7-6,TRBJ2-7,few,CASSAWTDPYEQYF,TGTGCCAGCAGTGCGTGGACAGATCCCTACGAGCAGTACTTC